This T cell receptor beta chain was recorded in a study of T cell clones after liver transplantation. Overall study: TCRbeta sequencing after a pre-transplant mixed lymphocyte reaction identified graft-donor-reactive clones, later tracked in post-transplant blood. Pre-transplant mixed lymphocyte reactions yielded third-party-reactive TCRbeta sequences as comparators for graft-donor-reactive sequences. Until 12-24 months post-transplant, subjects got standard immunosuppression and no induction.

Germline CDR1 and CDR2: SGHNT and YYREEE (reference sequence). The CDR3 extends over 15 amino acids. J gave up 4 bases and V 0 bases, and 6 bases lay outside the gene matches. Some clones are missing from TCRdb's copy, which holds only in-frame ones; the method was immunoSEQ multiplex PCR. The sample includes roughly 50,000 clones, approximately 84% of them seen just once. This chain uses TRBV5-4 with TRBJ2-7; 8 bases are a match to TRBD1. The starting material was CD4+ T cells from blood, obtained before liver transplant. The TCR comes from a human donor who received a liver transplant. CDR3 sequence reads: CASSLDRTGIYEQYF. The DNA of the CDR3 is TGTGCCAGCAGCTTGGACCGGACAGGGATTTACGAGCAGTACTTC.